In its sample, the clone carrying this T cell receptor beta chain was seen once. CDR3 length: 13 residues. In germline, CDR1 is KGHSH, CDR2 LQKENI. Trimming cost V 1 base and J 6 bases, with 9 bases left between them. The sample comes from a study of Ad26.COV2.S vaccination and SARS-CoV-2 variants. Stated treatment: around 19 received Ad26.COV2.S at low or high dose, single or two shots; several received placebo; per-sample allocation not given. Each sample was drawn 63 days after the first injection (of vaccine or placebo). Some clones are missing from TCRdb's copy, which holds only in-frame ones; the method was immunoSEQ multiplex PCR. The sample lists about 350,000 clones; approximately 90% were seen once.

This clonotype was sampled from a person between 18 and 65 years old who received the Ad26.COV2.S COVID-19 vaccine or a placebo. The chain couples TRBV18 to TRBJ1-2; D call uncertain. Material: peripheral blood, obtained in a trial of Ad26.COV2.S vaccine versus placebo. The CDR3 sequence is CASSPRRQDGYTF. As DNA, the CDR3 is TGTGCCAGCTCACCACGGAGGCAGGATGGCTACACCTTC.